This TCR beta chain emerged from a study of T cell responses to AZD1222 COVID-19 vaccine. Clones were sequenced by immunoSEQ multiplex PCR, and TCRdb holds only the in-frame ones, with some missing. Of approximately 100,000 clones detected, 90% appear once; the ten largest clones hold 1.3%. V dropped 7 bases and J dropped 4 bases, with 7 bases sitting between them. Germline CDR1 is MNHEY and CDR2 is SVGAGI. The CDR3 extends over 11 amino acids. On this clone: Its target is unknown.

Study-level points and caveats: Repertoire sampling happened only post peak T cell response.

The V call is TRBV6-5, the J call TRBJ1-1; no clear D. The material was peripheral blood, obtained on day 0 of AZD1222 vaccination. This receptor was taken from an adult in good health. As DNA, the CDR3 is TGTGCCAGCACCCCCCTCACTGAAGCTTTCTTT. As protein: CASTPLTEAFF.